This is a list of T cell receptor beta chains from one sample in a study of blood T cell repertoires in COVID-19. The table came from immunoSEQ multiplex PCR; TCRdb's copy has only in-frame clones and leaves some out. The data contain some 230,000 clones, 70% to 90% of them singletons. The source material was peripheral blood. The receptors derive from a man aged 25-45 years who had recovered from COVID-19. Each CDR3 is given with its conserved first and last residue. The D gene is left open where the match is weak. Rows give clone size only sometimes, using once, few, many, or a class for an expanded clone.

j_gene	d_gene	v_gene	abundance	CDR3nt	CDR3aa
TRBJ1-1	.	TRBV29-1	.	TGCAGCGTTGATGGGCTGAGTACTGAAGCTTTCTTT	CSVDGLSTEAFF
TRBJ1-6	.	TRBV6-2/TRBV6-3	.	TGTGCCAGCAGTTCAACAGCTACCCTCCACTTT	CASSSTATLHF
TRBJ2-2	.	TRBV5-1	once	TGCGCCAGCAGCTTGGTGCTATTTAACCTTAACACCGGGGAGCTGTTTTTT	CASSLVLFNLNTGELFF
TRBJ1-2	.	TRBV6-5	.	TGTGCCAGCAGTTCCCATACAGACAGGAATGGCTACACCTTC	CASSSHTDRNGYTF
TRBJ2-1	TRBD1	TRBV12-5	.	TGTGCTAGTGGTTTTGGACAGGGTGGCTACAATGAGCAGTTCTTC	CASGFGQGGYNEQFF
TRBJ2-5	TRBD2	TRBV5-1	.	TGCGCCAGCAGCTTTGGTGCAACAGCGGGGGGACAAGAGACCCAGTACTTC	CASSFGATAGGQETQYF
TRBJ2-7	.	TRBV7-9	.	TGTGCCAGCAGCTTATCTCTTATAGCTACTCAGGAGCAGTACTTC	CASSLSLIATQEQYF
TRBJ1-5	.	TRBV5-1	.	TGCGCCAGCAGCCCCTTCGGGGATAGCAATCAGCCCCAGCATTTT	CASSPFGDSNQPQHF
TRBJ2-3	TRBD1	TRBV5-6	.	TGTGCCAGCAGGCTGACAGGGGGCCGCACAGATACGCAGTATTTT	CASRLTGGRTDTQYF
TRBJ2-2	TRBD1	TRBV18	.	TGTGCCAGCTCACCTTTCACAGGGGCTCCACGTTCTGACGGGGAGCTGTTTTTT	CASSPFTGAPRSDGELFF
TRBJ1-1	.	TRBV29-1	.	TGCAGCGTTGAAGCTTACACTGAAGCTTTCTTT	CSVEAYTEAFF
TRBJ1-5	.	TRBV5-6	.	TGTGCCAGCAGCTCTCCGGGTCAGCCCCAGCATTTT	CASSSPGQPQHF
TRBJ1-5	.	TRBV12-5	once	TGTGCTAGTGTCCGAGGGGAGGGATTAACTCAGCCCCAGCATTTT	CASVRGEGLTQPQHF
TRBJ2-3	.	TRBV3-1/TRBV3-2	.	TGTGCCAGCAGCCAGGGGACTCGCAGCACAGATACGCAGTATTTT	CASSQGTRSTDTQYF
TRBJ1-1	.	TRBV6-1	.	TGTGCCAGCCGTGATCGGGTTGAAGGGGCGAACACTGAAGCTTTCTTT	CASRDRVEGANTEAFF
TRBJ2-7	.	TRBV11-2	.	TGTGCCAGCAGCTTAGCAGGGGTCTCCTACGAGCAGTACTTC	CASSLAGVSYEQYF
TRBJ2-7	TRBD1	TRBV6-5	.	TGTGCCAGCAGCCCCAGGGGGCTCGGCGACGAGCAGTACTTC	CASSPRGLGDEQYF
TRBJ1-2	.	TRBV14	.	TGTGCCAGCAGCCAAGACGGGAATGTGGGGGCAAGCTATGGCTACACCTTC	CASSQDGNVGASYGYTF
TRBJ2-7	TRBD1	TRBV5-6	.	TGTGCCAGCAGCTTGCGGACAGGGGCCCTCTCTACCTCCTACGAGCAGTACTTC	CASSLRTGALSTSYEQYF
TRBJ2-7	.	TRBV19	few	TGTGCCAGTAGTATAGCCGGGACCTACGAGCAGTACTTC	CASSIAGTYEQYF
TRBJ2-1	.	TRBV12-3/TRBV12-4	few	TGTGCCAGCAGTTTGGCGCTGAGTACAGTGGCTTTCTTC	CASSLALSTVAFF
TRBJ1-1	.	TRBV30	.	TGTGCCTGGACCATACAGGTTAACACTGAAGCTTTCTTT	CAWTIQVNTEAFF
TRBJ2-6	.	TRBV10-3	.	TGTGCCATCGCCCGGGGACTCTCTGGGGCCAACGTCCTGACTTTC	CAIARGLSGANVLTF
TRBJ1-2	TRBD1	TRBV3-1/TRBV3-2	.	TGTGCCAGCAGCGAGCAAGACAGGGCTAACTATGGCTACACCTTC	CASSEQDRANYGYTF
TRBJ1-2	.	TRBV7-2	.	TGTGCCAGCAGCTCCCCAGGGGCCACATATGGCTACACCTTC	CASSSPGATYGYTF
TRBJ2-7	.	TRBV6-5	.	TGTGCCAGCAGTTTCTCCAGGACCTACGAGCAGTACTTC	CASSFSRTYEQYF
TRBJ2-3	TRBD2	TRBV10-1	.	TGCGCCAGCAGCGCCGCGCTAGCGGGCACAGATACGCAGTATTTT	CASSAALAGTDTQYF
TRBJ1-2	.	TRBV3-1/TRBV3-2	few	TGTGCCAGCACCCGGGGGGCTAACTATGGCTACACCTTC	CASTRGANYGYTF
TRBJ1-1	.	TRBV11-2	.	TGTGCCAGCAGCTTGGCCGGGGTGGGGACTGAAGCTTTCTTT	CASSLAGVGTEAFF
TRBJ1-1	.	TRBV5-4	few	TGTGCCAGTCATCCGAGGGGGAGGAACACTGAAGCTTTCTTT	CASHPRGRNTEAFF
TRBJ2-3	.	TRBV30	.	TGTGCCTGGAGTGTATTAGGGGCGCAGTATTTT	CAWSVLGAQYF
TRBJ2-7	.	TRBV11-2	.	TGTGCCAGCAGCTCTGCCCTCAGGGAGCAGTACTTC	CASSSALREQYF
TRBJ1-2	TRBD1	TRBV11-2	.	TGTGCCAGCAGCTTAGCCGGGACAGGGAGCGGTGGTGGCTACACCTTC	CASSLAGTGSGGGYTF
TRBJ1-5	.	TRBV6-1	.	TGTGCCAGCAGTGAAGCGGGGGGGAGCAATCAGCCCCAGCATTTT	CASSEAGGSNQPQHF
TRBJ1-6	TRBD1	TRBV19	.	TGTGCCGCGAGGACAGGGAATTCACCCCTCCACTTT	CAARTGNSPLHF
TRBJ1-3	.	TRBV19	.	TGTGCCAGTAGTATACGGCAGGCCCTCTCTGGAAACACCATATATTTT	CASSIRQALSGNTIYF
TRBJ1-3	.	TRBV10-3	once	TGTGCCATCAGTGTCCCCGGTAGTGGAAACACCATATATTTT	CAISVPGSGNTIYF
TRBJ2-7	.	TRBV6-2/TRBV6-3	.	TGTGCCAGCAGTTATGACCGGGGGGCAGGGGTTTGGTACGAGCAGTACTTC	CASSYDRGAGVWYEQYF
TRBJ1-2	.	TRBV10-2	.	TGCGCCAGCACCCCCCGCACCTCACTGGACTATGGCTACACCTTC	CASTPRTSLDYGYTF
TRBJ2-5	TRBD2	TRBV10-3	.	TGTGCCATCAGCGGGACTAGCGGGGGGGAGGAGACCCAGTACTTC	CAISGTSGGEETQYF
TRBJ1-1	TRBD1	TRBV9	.	TGTGCCAGCAGCGGATACAGGGGGCGCACTGAAGCTTTCTTT	CASSGYRGRTEAFF
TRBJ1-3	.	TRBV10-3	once	TGTGCCATCACCCCCGGGGGGGACTCTGGAAACACCATATATTTT	CAITPGGDSGNTIYF
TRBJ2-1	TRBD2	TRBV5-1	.	TGCGCCAGCAGCTACCCTACTAGCAGAGGACTAGCGGGGGACAATGAGCAGTTCTTC	CASSYPTSRGLAGDNEQFF
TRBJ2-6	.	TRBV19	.	TGTGCCAGTAGTATCCCAGATTGGGACTTGGGTGGGGCCAACGTCCTGACTTTC	CASSIPDWDLGGANVLTF
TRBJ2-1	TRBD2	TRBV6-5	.	TGTGCCAGTAGAACTAGCGGGGGGGCCCATGAGCAGTTCTTC	CASRTSGGAHEQFF
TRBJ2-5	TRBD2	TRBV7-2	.	TGTGCCAGCAGCCGCCTAGCGGGTTTATCGGGGGAGACCCAGTACTTC	CASSRLAGLSGETQYF
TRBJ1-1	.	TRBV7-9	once	TGTGCCAGCAGCCTAGGGGGGAGGGCATCGGAAGAAGCTTTCTTT	CASSLGGRASEEAFF
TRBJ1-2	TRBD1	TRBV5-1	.	TGCGCCAGCAGCGCCGGGACAGGGGGAGCTGGCTACACCTTC	CASSAGTGGAGYTF
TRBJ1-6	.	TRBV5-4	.	TGTGCCAGCAGCTTATTCGCGACAGGAAGTAATTCACCCCTCCACTTT	CASSLFATGSNSPLHF
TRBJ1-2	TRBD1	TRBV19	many	TGTGCCAGTAGTAAGGGGACAGGGGAGGCACCTCAAGGCTACACCTTC	CASSKGTGEAPQGYTF
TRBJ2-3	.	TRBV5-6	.	TGTGCCAGCAGCTTGGGTCTAGACAGGAGACCCACAGATACGCAGTATTTT	CASSLGLDRRPTDTQYF
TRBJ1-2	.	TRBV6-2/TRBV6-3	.	TGTGCCAGCAGTTCAGCAGGGTCGGGTGGCTACACCTTC	CASSSAGSGGYTF